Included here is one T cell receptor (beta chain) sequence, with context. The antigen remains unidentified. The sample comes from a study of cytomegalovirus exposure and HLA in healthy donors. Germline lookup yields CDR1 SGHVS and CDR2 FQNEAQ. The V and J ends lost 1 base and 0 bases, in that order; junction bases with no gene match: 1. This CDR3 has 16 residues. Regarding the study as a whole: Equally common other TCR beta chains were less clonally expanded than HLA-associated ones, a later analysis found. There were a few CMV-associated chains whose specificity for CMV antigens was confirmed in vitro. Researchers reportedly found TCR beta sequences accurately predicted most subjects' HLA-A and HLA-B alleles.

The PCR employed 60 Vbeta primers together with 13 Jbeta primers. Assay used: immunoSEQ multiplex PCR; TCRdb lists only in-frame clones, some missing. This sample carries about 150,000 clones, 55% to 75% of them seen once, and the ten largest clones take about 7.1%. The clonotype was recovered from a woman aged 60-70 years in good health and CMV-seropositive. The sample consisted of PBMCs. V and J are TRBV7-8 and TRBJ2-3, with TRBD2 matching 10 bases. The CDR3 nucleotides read TGTGCCAGCAGCTTAGAGGGACTAGCGAGCACAGATACGCAGTATTTT. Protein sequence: CASSLEGLASTDTQYF.